Listed here is a single T cell receptor beta chain. Read sequence stops 3 residues before the CDR3 end, and the germline J gene provides the missing end. TCRdb's copy holds only in-frame clones and misses some; the assay was immunoSEQ multiplex PCR. The sample has around 48,000 clones. The data were taken from a study of T cells in women clearing cervical HPV infection. For the study at large: Only a few women had HLA typing results available.

The CDR3 length is 17 residues. V lost 0 bases to trimming and J lost 7 bases, with 19 bases between them. CDR1 and CDR2 from the germline V gene are MNHEY and SVGEGT. V and J are TRBV6-2 or TRBV6-3 and TRBJ2-1; tentatively, D is TRBD2 (7 bases). The specimen sequenced was blood buffy coat. The sequence came from a woman between 18 and 75 years old with a cervical HPV16 infection that either progressed to CIN3+ or cleared (not recorded which). This chain's CDR3 is CASSYSVGGRAGNEQFF. The CDR3 DNA, read in part, is TGTGCCAGCAGTTACTCCGTCGGGGGGCGAGCGGGGAATGAG.